The 3 T cell receptor beta chains below come from one sample, sequenced in a study of control samples from healthy donors and cancer patients (dated by TCRdb to 2018 to 2020). The method was the immunoSEQ multiplex PCR assay. In TCRdb, the immuneACCESS table is reduced to in-frame sequences with V and J assigned. These tables do not hold every clone; where another copy was compared, an unresolved V gene accounts for under half, and the others remain unexplained. This sample gives 100,000 or so clones in total; 83% of them show up just once. The top ten clones comprise about 13% of the sample. The specimen sequenced was blood. These receptors all come from a woman between 45 and 60 years old in good health.

This clone showed up just once. This CDR3 reads CAIRGQAGNTEAFF. The DNA for the CDR3 is TGTGCCATCAGGGGACAGGCGGGGAACACTGAAGCTTTCTTT. J is TRBJ1-1 and V is TRBV10-3; 8 positions match TRBD1. This CDR3 contains 14 residues. J was trimmed by 1 base and V by 6 bases; bases with no gene match: 4. Germline V gene data show CDR1 as ENHRY and CDR2 as SYGVKD.

This chain's CDR3 is CASRDRGWSYNEQFF. CDR3 DNA sequence: TGTGCCAGCAGGGACAGGGGGTGGTCCTACAATGAGCAGTTCTTC. This chain connects TRBV27 to TRBJ2-1; 10 bases agree with TRBD1. The ends lost 6 bases at V and 1 base at J; junction bases unmatched: 3. The length of the CDR3 is 15 residues. The germline V gene encodes CDR1 MNHEY and CDR2 SMNVEV (reference sequence).

This chain joins TRBV5-6 and TRBJ2-5; the D gene is possibly TRBD2 (5 bases). The CDR3 contains 12 residues. The germline V and J ends were trimmed by 4 bases and 7 bases, with 11 bases remaining between them. CDR1 is SGHDT, CDR2 YYEEEE, per germline. The CDR3 nucleotides are TGTGCCAGCAGCCTGATAGGGAGGACCCAGTACTTC. Residues: CASSLIGRTQYF.